This TCR beta chain was sequenced during a study of T cell responses to AZD1222 COVID-19 vaccine. Looking at the study overall: Second doses were pooled across both intervals (about 4 or about 12 weeks).

The repertoire was sequenced with immunoSEQ multiplex PCR; TCRdb's copy has only in-frame clones and lacks some. Among approximately 30,000 clones listed, 78% were seen once. Study-level results: Spike-specific TCR breadth and depth were elevated following two AZD1222 doses. White British donors predominated, females outnumbered males, and clonal diversity was possibly underestimated. Variant regions that are unmutated are reportedly the target of nearly half of spike-specific TCRs.

This clone appeared once. The antigen is not known. V lost 1 base, J lost 4 bases, and 5 bases stayed unmatched. The CDR3 contains 15 residues. Germline V CDR1 and CDR2: SGHVS, FQNEAQ. V usage is TRBV7-8 and J usage is TRBJ2-7; 9 bases line up with TRBD1. The receptor comes from an adult in good health. The sample consisted of peripheral blood, taken on day 0 of AZD1222 vaccination. The CDR3 bases are TGTGCCAGCAGCTTAGTTGACAGGGGGACATACGAGCAGTACGTC. Translated: CASSLVDRGTYEQYV.